This is a list of T cell receptor beta chains from one sample in a study of T cell responses to AZD1222 COVID-19 vaccine. TCRdb keeps only in-frame clones here, not all; method: immunoSEQ multiplex PCR. The profile shows fewer than 120,000 clones, around nine tenths of them singletons. The sequencing here drew on peripheral blood, taken 28 days after the second AZD1222 dose. Receptors originate from an adult who received the AZD1222 COVID-19 vaccine. Both conserved end residues are part of each CDR3. The D gene is left open where the match is weak. Part of the rows lack a size; the others show once, few, many or a class for expanded clones.

j_call | v_call | clone_size | d_call | cdr3_nt | cdr3_aa
TRBJ2-7 | TRBV11-2 | . | . | TGTGCCAGCAGCCCGAGGGGTGGCGAGCAGTACTTC | CASSPRGGEQYF
TRBJ2-3 | TRBV20-1 | . | TRBD2 | TGCAGTGCTAGTGAGGCTAGCGGGGCCGGAGATACGCAGTATTTT | CSASEASGAGDTQYF
TRBJ1-5 | TRBV5-1 | few | . | TGCGCCAGCAGCTTGGAAGGGAGTTCGCAGCCCCAGCATTTT | CASSLEGSSQPQHF
TRBJ2-6 | TRBV7-9 | . | TRBD2 | TGTGCCAGCAGCCCCGGACTAGAGAAAGGTAACGTCCTGACTTTC | CASSPGLEKGNVLTF
TRBJ2-7 | TRBV7-2 | . | . | TGTGCCAGCAGCTTAGGTGCGGTTCGCGAGCAGTACTTC | CASSLGAVREQYF
TRBJ2-1 | TRBV9 | once | . | TGTGCCAGCAGCGCGGGACTCTCGACCTACAATGAGCAGTTCTTC | CASSAGLSTYNEQFF
TRBJ1-1 | TRBV2 | . | TRBD1 | TGTGCCAGCGGACAGGGGGCGGCTGAAGCTTTCTTT | CASGQGAAEAFF
TRBJ2-3 | TRBV15 | once | . | TGTGCCACCAGCAGAGATCGTAGAAGGGGGGATACGCAGTATTTT | CATSRDRRRGDTQYF
TRBJ1-2 | TRBV28 | . | . | TGTGCCAGCAGTTTATCAGACTATGGCTACACCTTC | CASSLSDYGYTF
TRBJ2-7 | TRBV5-6 | . | . | TGTGCCAGCAGGGGGTACAGTTACGAGCAGTACTTC | CASRGYSYEQYF
TRBJ2-5 | TRBV2 | . | . | TGTGCCAGCGCGATTGAGACCCAGTACTTC | CASAIETQYF
TRBJ2-3 | TRBV5-6 | . | . | TGTGCCAGCAGCTTCTTCGGGATCTACACAGATACGCAGTATTTT | CASSFFGIYTDTQYF
TRBJ2-7 | TRBV10-1 | . | TRBD2 | TGCGCCAGCACTGTGACTAGCGGGGACTCCTACGAGCAGTACTTC | CASTVTSGDSYEQYF
TRBJ2-2 | TRBV2 | . | . | TGTGCCAGCAGTGGGGGGTCTTTGCACACCGGGGAGCTGTTTTTT | CASSGGSLHTGELFF
TRBJ2-7 | TRBV3-1/TRBV3-2 | . | . | TGTGCCAGCAGCCAAGCGACAGGCTACGAGCAGTACTTC | CASSQATGYEQYF
TRBJ2-3 | TRBV24-1 | . | . | TGTGCCACCAGTGATTTTTCGGACGATACGCAGTATTTT | CATSDFSDDTQYF
TRBJ1-2 | TRBV20-1 | . | . | TGCAGTGCTAACATTGACTATGGCTACACCTTC | CSANIDYGYTF
TRBJ1-2 | TRBV2 | . | . | TGTGCCAGTTCTTTCTCTAGGGCGAACTATGGCTACACCTTC | CASSFSRANYGYTF
TRBJ2-7 | TRBV3-1/TRBV3-2 | . | TRBD2 | TGTGCCAGCAGCCAGTGGGAGGGAGGGGAGCAGTACTTC | CASSQWEGGEQYF
TRBJ2-3 | TRBV11-2 | . | . | TGTGCCAGCAGCTTCTTAGGCTCACCCAGGACGGATACGCAGTATTTT | CASSFLGSPRTDTQYF
TRBJ2-7 | TRBV5-1 | . | TRBD1 | TGCGCCAGCAGCTTGGAGACAGGGGGAGGCGAGCAGTACTTC | CASSLETGGGEQYF
TRBJ1-3 | TRBV7-2 | . | . | TGTGCCAGCAGCTTAGACGGGAGCGTTTTCGGAAACACCATATATTTT | CASSLDGSVFGNTIYF
TRBJ1-4 | TRBV19 | . | TRBD1 | TGTGCCAGTAGGGGTACAGGGGAAGAAAAACTGTTTTTT | CASRGTGEEKLFF
TRBJ1-2 | TRBV4-2 | . | TRBD1 | TGTGCCAGCAGTCCCGAGACAGGGACTACTTCAAACACCTTC | CASSPETGTTSNTF
TRBJ1-2 | TRBV7-9 | . | . | TGTGCCAGTTCTAGGGGTTCACAGGGAGTTACCTATGGCTACACCTTC | CASSRGSQGVTYGYTF
TRBJ2-5 | TRBV2 | once | . | TGTGCCAGCAGTTCCGATGGTAGGGGGAGGAACTTC | CASSSDGRGRNF
TRBJ2-3 | TRBV5-4 | . | . | TGTGCCAGCAATTCACAGGGAAGCACAGATACGCAGTATTTT | CASNSQGSTDTQYF
TRBJ1-1 | TRBV11-3 | many | . | TGTGCCAGCAGCTTAGGGGGAATTGGAAACACTGAAGCTTTCTTT | CASSLGGIGNTEAFF
TRBJ2-7 | TRBV29-1 | . | TRBD2 | TGCAGCGTTGTAGGAGCGAGGGAGGGATACGAGCAGTACTTC | CSVVGAREGYEQYF
TRBJ1-5 | TRBV6-5 | . | . | TGTGCCAGCAGTGACTCGTATAGCAATCAGCCCCAGCATTTT | CASSDSYSNQPQHF
TRBJ2-7 | TRBV29-1 | . | TRBD1 | TGCAGCGTCCGGGACAGGGGTAGCTCCTACGAGCAGTACTTC | CSVRDRGSSYEQYF
TRBJ2-2 | TRBV4-1 | . | . | TGCGCCAGCAGCCAAAGTCCAGCGGCGAACACCGGGGAGCTGTTTTTT | CASSQSPAANTGELFF
TRBJ2-1 | TRBV19 | . | TRBD1 | TGTGCCAGTACCAACCGGGACAGGGGCTACAATGAGCAGTTCTTC | CASTNRDRGYNEQFF
TRBJ1-4 | TRBV18 | . | TRBD1 | TGTGCCAGCTCCCGCGGACAGGGTTGGAGCGCAACTAATGAAAAACTGTTTTTT | CASSRGQGWSATNEKLFF
TRBJ1-4 | TRBV19 | . | TRBD1 | TGTGCCAGTAGGAGGACAGGGGGATTTGCAACTAATGAAAAACTGTTTTTT | CASRRTGGFATNEKLFF
TRBJ1-4 | TRBV5-5 | . | . | TGTGCCAGCAGCTTGGAGGGACTAGGTCGGGAAAAACTGTTTTTT | CASSLEGLGREKLFF
TRBJ1-1 | TRBV6-5 | few | TRBD1 | TGTGCCAGCAGTTCCGGGACAGTGAACACTGAAGCTTTCTTT | CASSSGTVNTEAFF
TRBJ2-5 | TRBV30 | . | TRBD1 | TGTGCCTGGAGTCCAGGACAGGGAGTCGGTCGGGAGACCCAGTACTTC | CAWSPGQGVGRETQYF
TRBJ2-7 | TRBV15 | . | . | TGTGCCACCAGCGGCGGGACTTACTACGAGCAGTACTTC | CATSGGTYYEQYF
TRBJ1-1 | TRBV18 | . | . | TGTGCCAGCTCACCATTCGAGGGAGGGAACACTGAAGCTTTCTTT | CASSPFEGGNTEAFF
TRBJ2-5 | TRBV4-1 | . | . | TGCGCCAGCAGCCAAGAATGGGTTAAGGGGGTAGAGACCCAGTACTTC | CASSQEWVKGVETQYF
TRBJ2-1 | TRBV20-1 | . | TRBD2 | TGCAGTGCTAGTGGTACTAGCGGTAGCGCCTCGTACAATGAGCAGTTCTTC | CSASGTSGSASYNEQFF
TRBJ1-6 | TRBV27 | . | . | TGTGCCAGCAGTTTAGGGACTGCTCCCCCTTCACCCCTCCACTTT | CASSLGTAPPSPLHF
TRBJ1-6 | TRBV27 | few | . | TGTGCCAGCAGTTTTAGGGGTGGAAGCTCCTATAATTCACCCCTCCACTTT | CASSFRGGSSYNSPLHF
TRBJ1-6 | TRBV7-8 | . | . | TGTGCCAGCAGCTTCAGGGACAACTATAATTCACCCCTCCACTTT | CASSFRDNYNSPLHF
TRBJ1-1 | TRBV5-1 | . | TRBD1 | TGCGCCAGCAGCACGGGACAGTCGGGGGGTGAAGCTTTCTTT | CASSTGQSGGEAFF